This TCR beta chain was found in a study of CD8 T cells in ankylosing spondylitis. This clonotype was seen ten or more times. Each CDR3 protein gets one entry after TCRdb re-called the 5' RACE reads with MiXCR. The table lists tens of thousands of distinct CDR3 sequences, less than 3.5% of them singletons. The source material was blood, either unsorted or a sorted T cell fraction (not recorded which). The origin of this receptor is a male donor with ankylosing spondylitis or in good health (not recorded which).

The CDR3 DNA reads TGTGCCAGCAGCGGTGATGGAGGCCAGCCCCAGCATTTT. It translates to CASSGDGGQPQHF. The chain recombines TRBV9 with TRBJ1-5; D remains ambiguous. The CDR3 runs 13 residues. V was cut by 3 bases and J by 7 bases, with 11 bases left in between. CDR1 and CDR2 from the germline V gene are SGDLS and YYNGEE.